Presented here are 19 T cell receptor beta chains from one specimen sequenced in a study of shared clonotypes between healthy human individuals. Produced via immunoSEQ multiplex PCR; TCRdb's table is partial and in-frame only. The data show some 450,000 clones, roughly three quarters seen once. The material sequenced was PBMCs. The receptor set was obtained from a woman aged 40-49 years in good health. Some clones in this sample may be carry-over from other donors' samples.

V gene TRBV2 combines with J gene TRBJ2-1; D is undetermined. This CDR3 comprises 12 residues. V dropped 7 bases and J dropped 2 bases, with 6 bases sitting between them. The germline CDR1 and CDR2 sequences are SNHLY and FYNNEI. CDR3 sequence (DNA): TGTGCCAGCATGGCGACCTACAATGAGCAGTTCTTC. It yields the protein CASMATYNEQFF.

This clone has just a few counts. V gene TRBV28 combines with J gene TRBJ2-7; D possibly corresponds to TRBD1 (5 bases). Germline CDR1 is MDHEN and CDR2 is SYDVKM. The CDR3 contains 14 residues. V lost 6 bases, J lost 0 bases, and 12 bases lay in between. The CDR3 reads CASRGFTGSYEQYF. The CDR3 nucleotides read TGTGCCAGCAGGGGATTTACAGGCTCCTACGAGCAGTACTTC.

The rearrangement uses TRBV4-2 and TRBJ1-5; no clear D. Trimming pared 0 bases from V and 7 bases from J, leaving 7 bases between. The CDR3 is 13 residues long. CDR1 is LGHNA and CDR2 is YNFKEQ in the germline V gene. The CDR3 loop reads CASSQEYRQPQHF. The CDR3 DNA reads TGTGCCAGCAGCCAAGAGTATAGGCAGCCCCAGCATTTT.

V and J are TRBV19 and TRBJ1-2; D uncertain. Looked up from germline, CDR1 is LNHDA and CDR2 is SQIVND (reference sequence). The CDR3 covers 14 residues. Trimming took off 5 bases at V and 2 bases at J, with 12 bases between the two ends. Here the CDR3 reads CASSEMAVNYGYTF. CDR3 in DNA: TGTGCCAGTAGTGAAATGGCAGTCAACTATGGCTACACCTTC.

This chain connects TRBV10-3 to TRBJ1-4; D gene uncertain. Trimming shortened V by 0 bases and J by 6 bases, and 14 bases separated the two germline ends. This CDR3 region has 16 residues. The germline V gene encodes CDR1 ENHRY and CDR2 SYGVKD. The CDR3 reads CAISESSGSGYEKLFF. DNA for the CDR3: TGTGCCATCAGTGAGTCGAGTGGGTCGGGATATGAAAAACTGTTTTTT.

The rearrangement links TRBV6-5 to TRBJ2-3, with TRBD2 matching over 12 bases. The V segment lost 2 bases and the J segment 6 bases; nucleotides outside the gene matches: 3. The V gene's germline CDR1 is MNHEY and CDR2 SVGAGI. The CDR3 is 15 amino acids. The CDR3 loop is CASSYRLAGGDTQYF. The CDR3 DNA sequence: TGTGCCAGCAGTTACCGGCTAGCGGGAGGGGATACGCAGTATTTT.

The rearrangement joins TRBV11-2 to TRBJ1-1, with TRBD1 as a possible D gene (5 bases). The V gene lost 5 bases and the J gene lost 1 base, with 14 bases spanning the gap. The germline gives CDR1 SGHAT, CDR2 FQNNGV. This CDR3 has 15 amino acids. The CDR3: CASSDTGTRNTEAFF. The CDR3 region has the DNA TGTGCCAGCAGCGACACCGGGACCCGGAACACTGAAGCTTTCTTT.

The rearrangement uses TRBV4-3 and TRBJ2-1; 11 positions agree with TRBD2. V shed 0 bases and J 4 bases; nucleotides not matched to a gene: 5. The CDR3 contains 17 residues. Germline V gene lookup returns CDR1 LGHNA and CDR2 YSLEER. The CDR3 coding sequence is TGCGCCAGCAGCCAAGATCCGGGGACTAGCGGTTACAATGAGCAGTTCTTC. Translated: CASSQDPGTSGYNEQFF.

This clone was seen just once. This chain joins TRBV7-2 and TRBJ2-7; the D is unclear. The CDR3 is made up of 11 amino acids. Germline-derived CDR1 and CDR2 are SGHTA and FQGNSA. With 1 base removed from V and 12 bases from J, the gap between germline ends came to 10 bases. In DNA form, the CDR3 reads TGTGCCAGCAGCTTAGGGGTGGGTACGTACTTC. Amino acid sequence: CASSLGVGTYF. The full variable domain, with the rest looked up from reference TRBV7-2 and TRBJ2-7, is GAGVSQSPSNKVTEKGKDVELRCDPISGHTALYWYRQSLGQGLEFLIYFQGNSAPDKSGLPSDRFSAERTGGSVSTLTIQRTQQEDSAVYLCASSLGVGTYFGPGTRLTVT.

Regarding this clone: The junction and the germline gene differ at one end; a read error may be behind it. The rearrangement joins TRBV7-9 to TRBJ2-7; D is unclear. Germline V gene data show CDR1 as SEHNR and CDR2 as FQNEAQ (reference sequence). The CDR3 is 16 residues long. The CDR3 reads CASSQDRTTLSYEQYF. CDR3 bases: TGTGCCAGCAGCCAAGACCGCACGACACTTTCCTACGAGCAATACTTC.

The J gene is TRBJ2-1, the V gene TRBV2; 7 bases fit TRBD1. CDR3 length: 15 amino acids. Unmatched junction bases numbered 9, after V lost 6 bases and J lost 4 bases. Germline V gene sequence: CDR1 SNHLY, CDR2 FYNNEI. The CDR3 sequence: CASRLGKGAYNEQFF. For the CDR3, the DNA is TGTGCCAGCAGACTCGGAAAGGGGGCATACAATGAGCAGTTCTTC.

The genes are TRBV7-8 and TRBJ2-3; D gene unclear. Trimming cost V 1 base and J 9 bases, with 2 bases left between them. CDR1 and CDR2 from the germline V gene are SGHVS and FQNEAQ. This CDR3 is built from 10 residues. This chain's CDR3 is CASSLVTQYF. Here the CDR3 DNA reads TGTGCCAGCAGCTTAGTAACGCAGTATTTT. The entire variable domain, with the rest obtained from reference TRBV7-8 and TRBJ2-3, is as follows: GAGVSQSPRYKVAKRGQDVALRCDPISGHVSLFWYQQALGQGPEFLTYFQNEAQLDKSGLPSDRFFAERPEGSVSTLKIQRTQQEDSAVYLCASSLVTQYFGPGTRLTVL.

V and J are TRBV6-5 and TRBJ2-7, with TRBD1 matching over 8 bases. Germline trimming cut 5 bases from V and 5 bases from J; bases unmatched to any gene: 8. Germline V gene data show CDR1 as MNHEY and CDR2 as SVGAGI. The CDR3 is 14 amino acids. The CDR3 nucleotides are TGTGCCAGCAGTCGCCCGGGACAGGCCCACGAGCAGTACTTC. Amino acid sequence: CASSRPGQAHEQYF.

This sequence joins TRBV19 and TRBJ1-5; TRBD1 is a possible D gene (6 bases). Germline V gives CDR1 LNHDA, CDR2 SQIVND (reference sequence). The germline V and J ends were trimmed by 2 bases and 0 bases, with 14 bases remaining between them. The CDR3 length is 17 residues. CDR3: CASSISKGTNSNQPQHF. The CDR3 nucleotides are TGTGCCAGTAGTATATCCAAGGGGACAAATAGCAATCAGCCCCAGCATTTT.

This sequence joins TRBV7-9 and TRBJ2-7, with 7 bases identical to TRBD1. V shed 5 bases, J shed 7 bases, and the junction held 14 bases outside the gene matches. CDR3 size: 15 residues. In germline, CDR1 is SEHNR, CDR2 FQNEAQ (reference sequence). The CDR3 DNA follows: TGTGCCAGCAGCCCAGTGACAGGGTGGGTGAGGGAGCAGTACTTC. As protein: CASSPVTGWVREQYF.

This clone was recorded once. The gene calls are TRBV15 and TRBJ1-2; 9 nucleotides line up with TRBD1. CDR3 length: 15 amino acids. The junction had 9 bases not matched to a gene; V was cut back by 3 bases and J by 7 bases. Germline CDR1 and CDR2: LNHNV and YYDKDF (reference sequence). The CDR3 DNA sequence: TGTGCCACCAGCAGGGTCAAACAGGGGGCCATTGGCTACACCTTC. It codes for CATSRVKQGAIGYTF.

This clone was seen a handful of times. The chain joins TRBV28 to TRBJ2-7; either TRBD1 or TRBD2 may fit D (5 bases each). This CDR3 region has 16 residues. V shed 5 bases and J shed 1 base, with 18 bases lying between them. Germline V gene sequence: CDR1 MDHEN, CDR2 SYDVKM. The CDR3 spells CASSNLEGWQSYEQYF. The CDR3 bases are TGTGCCAGCAGTAACCTCGAGGGGTGGCAATCCTACGAGCAGTACTTC.

Notes on this clone: Other nucleotide sequences from this sample produce the same CDR3. CDR3 DNA: TGTGCCAGCAGCGTCAGGGGGACAGATACGCAGTATTTT. Amino acids: CASSVRGTDTQYF. The chain recombines TRBV13 with TRBJ2-3, with TRBD1 identical over 7 bases. The germline gives CDR1 PRHDT, CDR2 FYEKMQ (reference sequence). This CDR3 is built from 13 residues. V lost 5 bases to trimming and J lost 3 bases; unmatched junction nucleotides: 2.

This clone appeared a single time. The CDR3 loop reads CAWSAARGYEQYF. CDR3 nucleotide sequence: TGTGCCTGGAGTGCCGCGAGGGGCTACGAGCAGTACTTC. The V gene is TRBV30, the J gene TRBJ2-7, with D perhaps matching TRBD1 or TRBD2 (5 bases each). CDR3 size: 13 residues. Trimming removed 1 base from V and 3 bases from J, with 10 bases in between. Germline-derived CDR1 and CDR2 are GTSNPN and SVGIG (reference sequence).